These 30 T cell receptor beta chains were all obtained from the same sample, sequenced in a study of shared clonotypes between healthy human individuals. This table comes from immunoSEQ multiplex PCR, and its TCRdb copy is limited to in-frame clones, with some not included. The sample contains about 770,000 clones, 72% of which appear only once. The sample comprised memory CD4+ T cells sorted from blood. Sample subset: CD45RA-negative fraction. The receptor source for this set is a woman aged 25 to 39 in good health.

This clone appeared a few times. The rearrangement links TRBV7-8 to TRBJ2-2; weak D call: TRBD1 (6 bases). Between the trimmed V and J ends, which lost 6 bases and 6 bases, there was a span of 17 bases. CDR1 is SGHVS and CDR2 is FQNEAQ in the germline V gene. CDR3 length: 15 residues. The CDR3 DNA sequence: TGTGCCAGCAGGAAGGTACAGGCAGGGGCCGGGGAGCTGTTTTTT. It encodes CASRKVQAGAGELFF.

In this sample, this clone turned up many times. This chain links TRBV5-1 with TRBJ2-1; 13 nucleotides line up with TRBD2. The CDR3 is 20 amino acids. J gave up 4 bases and V 5 bases, and 18 bases lay outside the gene matches. The germline CDR1 and CDR2 sequences are SGHRS and YFSETQ. CDR3 in DNA: TGCGCCAGCAGTTACAAACCCGGGACTAGCGGGACGATCCGGTACAATGAGCAGTTCTTC. Its translation is CASSYKPGTSGTIRYNEQFF.

This chain links TRBV11-2 with TRBJ2-1, with a tentative D call TRBD2 (5 bases). Trimming left V 1 base short and J 0 bases short, with 13 bases between. Germline CDR1 and CDR2: SGHAT and FQNNGV. The CDR3 is 17 residues long. DNA of the CDR3: TGTGCCAGCAGCTTAGGTCAGCGGAGGAGCTCCTACAATGAGCAGTTCTTC. It translates to CASSLGQRRSSYNEQFF. Full variable domain (rest looked up from reference TRBV11-2 and TRBJ2-1): EAGVAQSPRYKIIEKRQSVAFWCNPISGHATLYWYQQILGQGPKLLIQFQNNGVVDDSQLPKDRFSAERLKGVDSTLKIQPAKLEDSAVYLCASSLGQRRSSYNEQFFGPGTRLTVL.

V gene TRBV7-9 combines with J gene TRBJ2-1, with 10 bases aligning to TRBD2. The CDR3 loop spans 15 amino acids. The germline CDR1 and CDR2 sequences are SEHNR and FQNEAQ (reference sequence). J lost 6 bases, V lost 4 bases, and 6 bases had no gene match. The CDR3 coding sequence is TGTGCCAGCAGCTCCATAGCGGGAGGTGGCAATGAGCAGTTCTTC. Its protein product is CASSSIAGGGNEQFF.

This chain connects TRBV10-1 to TRBJ2-2; 10 nucleotides align to TRBD2. The CDR3 totals 15 residues. Germline lookup yields CDR1 WNHNN and CDR2 SYGVQD (reference sequence). The V segment lost 7 bases and the J segment 6 bases; nucleotides outside the gene matches: 8. The CDR3 region is CASNAGTSVAGELFF. CDR3 bases: TGCGCCAGCAACGCCGGGACTAGCGTCGCCGGGGAGCTGTTTTTT.

The genes are TRBV4-1 and TRBJ2-3, with 8 bases aligning to TRBD1. CDR1 MGHRA and CDR2 YSYEKL come from the germline V gene. The V segment lost 6 bases and the J segment 2 bases; nucleotides outside the gene matches: 10. The CDR3 is made up of 16 amino acids. In DNA, the CDR3 is TGCGCCAGCAGGAAACTAGGGACAGGATCCACAGATACGCAGTATTTT. Protein sequence: CASRKLGTGSTDTQYF.

V gene TRBV19 combines with J gene TRBJ2-2, with D perhaps given as TRBD1 or TRBD2 (5 bases each). This CDR3 spans 16 amino acids. V was pared by 4 bases and J by 7 bases, with 19 bases between. Germline V gene lookup returns CDR1 LNHDA and CDR2 SQIVND (reference sequence). CDR3 residues: CASSRGTGRSIGELFF. CDR3 coding DNA: TGTGCCAGTAGTAGAGGGACGGGTCGTAGTATCGGGGAGCTGTTTTTT.

The chain employs TRBV7-2 and TRBJ2-3, with a tentative D call TRBD2 (5 bases). Looked up from germline, CDR1 is SGHTA and CDR2 is FQGNSA. V lost 5 bases to trimming and J lost 0 bases, with 15 bases between them. This CDR3 contains 16 residues. The CDR3 coding sequence is TGTGCCAGCAGCCCCCGTAGAGCGGTGAGCACAGATACGCAGTATTTT. It is translated as CASSPRRAVSTDTQYF.

A single count supports this clone. This chain links TRBV14 with TRBJ2-2; 9 bases fit TRBD1. The germline CDR1 and CDR2 sequences are SGHDN and FVKESK. This CDR3 has 15 residues. V dropped 4 bases and J dropped 6; count of bases not matched to a gene: 6. The CDR3 loop reads CASSPRTGVPGELFF. DNA of the CDR3: TGTGCCAGCAGCCCCCGGACAGGGGTGCCCGGGGAGCTGTTTTTT.

V and J are TRBV19 and TRBJ2-3; D gene unclear. CDR1 is LNHDA and CDR2 is SQIVND in the germline V gene (reference sequence). CDR3 size: 16 residues. Deletions cut 5 bases from V and 0 bases from J, with 15 bases between. This CDR3 is CASSDLDGYSTDTQYF. CDR3 bases: TGTGCCAGTAGTGACCTAGACGGATATAGCACAGATACGCAGTATTTT.

This rearrangement joins TRBV29-1 to TRBJ2-5; D is unresolved. This CDR3 has 11 residues. V was shortened by 4 bases and J by 5 bases, with 8 bases between the two germline ends. Germline CDR1 reads SQVTM; CDR2 reads ANQGSEA. CDR3 DNA: TGCAGCGTTGTGGGTCGGGAGACCCAGTACTTC. This encodes CSVVGRETQYF.

There are a few counts of this clone. This rearrangement joins TRBV7-2 to TRBJ2-2; D is possibly TRBD1 (6 bases). V shed 5 bases and J shed 1 base, with 8 bases lying between them. Germline V lookup: CDR1 SGHTA, CDR2 FQGNSA. The CDR3 spans 14 residues. Written as DNA, the CDR3 is TGTGCCAGCAGCCAGACAGGGAACACCGGGGAGCTGTTTTTT. This codes for CASSQTGNTGELFF.

The rearrangement joins TRBV7-2 to TRBJ1-2, with D possibly being TRBD1 (6 bases). The CDR3 spans 14 residues. In germline, CDR1 is SGHTA, CDR2 FQGNSA. V was cut by 0 bases and J by 8 bases, with 13 bases left in between. The CDR3 region is CASSLAQQGRGYTF. The CDR3 nucleotides read TGTGCCAGCAGCTTAGCGCAACAGGGAAGGGGCTACACCTTC.

The CDR3 region is CASSRAQGLFTEAFF. CDR3 bases: TGTGCCAGCAGCCGCGCACAGGGACTTTTTACTGAAGCTTTCTTT. The chain joins TRBV6-6 to TRBJ1-1, with a weak D call TRBD1 (6 bases). Germline V gene data show CDR1 as MNHNY and CDR2 as SVGAGI (reference sequence). The CDR3 sequence is 15 residues long. Between the trimmed V and J ends, which lost 6 bases and 5 bases, there was a span of 19 bases.

The V gene is TRBV29-1, the J gene TRBJ1-1; TRBD1 is a possible D gene (5 bases). The CDR3 is 13 amino acids. The V gene's germline CDR1 is SQVTM and CDR2 ANQGSEA. Trimming pared 6 bases from V and 3 bases from J, leaving 14 bases between. This CDR3 reads CSVPGQIDTEAFF. In DNA, the CDR3 is TGCAGCGTCCCGGGGCAAATTGACACTGAAGCTTTCTTT.

The chain joins TRBV28 to TRBJ1-1; no definite D call. Germline V gene lookup returns CDR1 MDHEN and CDR2 SYDVKM. V dropped 5 bases and J dropped 4 bases, with 17 bases sitting between them. There are 15 residues in the CDR3. CDR3 nucleotide sequence: TGTGCCAGCAGTCCCTCCCGCGGTGGCCTCACTGAAGCTTTCTTT. Amino acids: CASSPSRGGLTEAFF.

J is TRBJ2-5 and V is TRBV5-1, with TRBD1 as a possible D gene (6 bases). This CDR3 spans 16 amino acids. CDR1 SGHRS and CDR2 YFSETQ come from the germline V gene. Trimming left V 3 bases short and J 5 bases short, with 20 bases between. CDR3: CASSSEKSDRRETQYF. For the CDR3, the DNA is TGCGCCAGCAGCTCTGAGAAGTCGGACAGACGGGAGACCCAGTACTTC.

The V and J genes are TRBV5-4 and TRBJ2-3, with 7 bases identical to TRBD1. Trimming took 4 bases from V and 4 from J; bases not matched to a gene: 9. The CDR3 is 15 residues long. CDR1 and CDR2 from the germline V gene are SGHNT and YYREEE (reference sequence). This CDR3 is CASSTSGQPSDTQYF. CDR3 bases: TGTGCCAGCAGCACATCGGGACAGCCTTCAGATACGCAGTATTTT.

The CDR3 loop is CASGLVLDRKNTEAFF. CDR3 DNA: TGTGCTAGTGGTTTGGTACTCGATCGGAAGAACACTGAAGCTTTCTTT. This chain uses TRBV12-5 with TRBJ1-1; D is ambiguous. Germline CDR1 is LGHNT and CDR2 is FRNRAP. The CDR3 spans 16 residues. The V gene lost 0 bases and the J gene lost 1 base, with 12 bases spanning the gap. The whole variable domain, filled in from reference TRBV12-5 and TRBJ1-1, reads DARVTQTPRHKVTEMGQEVTMRCQPILGHNTVFWYRQTMMQGLELLAYFRNRAPLDDSGMPKDRFSAEMPDATLATLKIQPSEPRDSAVYFCASGLVLDRKNTEAFFGQGTRLTVV.

This chain joins TRBV4-2 and TRBJ1-5; D uncertain. Germline V gives CDR1 LGHNA, CDR2 YNFKEQ. The CDR3 contains 14 residues. Trimming left V 0 bases short and J 0 bases short, with 3 bases between. The CDR3 DNA follows: TGTGCCAGCAGCCAAGAAAATAGCAATCAGCCCCAGCATTTT. Translated: CASSQENSNQPQHF.

This clone appeared a few times. Within the sample, other DNA sequences also encode this same CDR3. V is TRBV5-1 and J is TRBJ1-5; the match to TRBD1 covers 10 bases. Germline values: CDR1 SGHRS, CDR2 YFSETQ. V lost 0 bases, J lost 6 bases, and 0 bases stayed unmatched. This CDR3 has 14 residues. In nucleotides, the CDR3 is TGCGCCAGCAGCTTGGGGACAGGGGGTCAGCCCCAGCATTTT. Translating it yields CASSLGTGGQPQHF.

This chain joins TRBV6-5 and TRBJ1-1; D ambiguous. In germline, CDR1 is MNHEY, CDR2 SVGAGI. The CDR3 length is 14 residues. Trimming stripped 5 bases from V and 6 bases from J, with 16 bases between. This CDR3 reads CASSPPLGFAEAFF. The CDR3, as DNA: TGTGCCAGCAGTCCTCCACTCGGGTTTGCTGAAGCTTTCTTT.

V and J are TRBV5-1 and TRBJ2-7; tentative D call: TRBD1 (5 bases). The ends were cut back, 4 bases at V and 1 base at J, with 12 bases in the middle. Germline V gene sequence: CDR1 SGHRS, CDR2 YFSETQ. The CDR3 is 14 residues long. Here the CDR3 DNA reads TGCGCCAGCAGCCCCACGGCAGGGTCCTACGAGCAGTACTTC. This gives the protein CASSPTAGSYEQYF. The full variable domain, in which reference TRBV5-1 and TRBJ2-7 provide the parts outside the CDR3, is KAGVTQTPRYLIKTRGQQVTLSCSPISGHRSVSWYQQTPGQGLQFLFEYFSETQRNKGNFPGRFSGRQFSNSRSEMNVSTLELGDSALYLCASSPTAGSYEQYFGPGTRLTVT.

V is TRBV7-2 and J is TRBJ2-1; D remains ambiguous. CDR1 is SGHTA and CDR2 is FQGNSA in the germline V gene. Trimming took 4 bases from V and 10 from J, leaving 20 bases between them. The length of the CDR3 is 15 residues. Here the CDR3 reads CASSSGALTSREQFF. The CDR3 bases are TGTGCCAGCAGCTCAGGAGCTTTGACCAGCCGGGAGCAGTTCTTC.

This clone was counted many times. This chain's CDR3 is CASMKQGALETQYF. Here the CDR3 DNA reads TGTGCCAGCATGAAACAGGGGGCGCTTGAGACCCAGTACTTC. This sequence joins TRBV2 and TRBJ2-5, with 9 bases that match TRBD1. Germline assignment: CDR1 SNHLY and CDR2 FYNNEI. The CDR3 length is 14 residues. The V gene end was trimmed by 7 bases and the J gene end by 5 bases; junction bases not matched to a gene: 8.

The J gene is TRBJ1-2, the V gene TRBV5-3; 10 bases agree with TRBD1. TRBV5-3 is labeled an ORF, and its function is uncertain. The trim removed 0 bases at V and 6 bases at J, leaving 5 bases unmatched. CDR3 length equals 15 residues. CDR3 sequence reads: CARSLADRGRDGYTF. The CDR3, as DNA: TGTGCCAGAAGCTTGGCCGACAGGGGGCGCGATGGCTACACCTTC.

The gene calls are TRBV10-3 and TRBJ2-1; TRBD2 matches at 9 bases. This CDR3 is built from 15 residues. Germline loops: CDR1 ENHRY, CDR2 SYGVKD. Unmatched junction bases numbered 6, after V lost 2 bases and J lost 7 bases. The CDR3 bases are TGTGCCATCAGTGAGGCGGGAGGGCCGAGGAATGAGCAGTTCTTC. Amino acid sequence: CAISEAGGPRNEQFF.

CDR3 coding DNA: TGCAGCACGCGGACGGTCTATGGCTACACCTTC. It translates to CSTRTVYGYTF. The rearrangement joins TRBV29-1 to TRBJ1-2; D not resolved. CDR1 is SQVTM and CDR2 is ANQGSEA in the germline V gene. CDR3 length: 11 amino acids. The germline V and J ends were trimmed by 8 bases and 4 bases, with 11 bases remaining between them.

The gene calls are TRBV25-1 and TRBJ2-1; no definite D call. Trimming left V 0 bases short and J 6 bases short, with 6 bases between. Germline CDR1 is MGHDK and CDR2 is SYGVNS. CDR3 length equals 13 residues. Written as DNA, the CDR3 is TGTGCCAGCAGTGAATACTTGCCCAATGAGCAGTTCTTC. The encoded protein is CASSEYLPNEQFF.

The V call is TRBV27, the J call TRBJ2-1; 8 bases align to TRBD2. Germline V CDR1 and CDR2: MNHEY, SMNVEV (reference sequence). V shed 3 bases, J shed 4 bases, and the junction held 11 bases outside the gene matches. CDR3 length: 17 amino acids. This CDR3 is CASSFGSGIRGYNEQFF. In nucleotides, the CDR3 is TGTGCCAGCAGTTTTGGTAGCGGGATAAGGGGTTACAATGAGCAGTTCTTC.